The 23 T cell receptor beta chains listed next were all sequenced from one sample in a study of blood T cell repertoires in COVID-19. The table came from immunoSEQ multiplex PCR; TCRdb's copy has only in-frame clones and leaves some out. The sample consists of roughly 60,000 clones, 83% of them appearing once. What was sequenced was peripheral blood. The receptors were sampled from a man between 45 and 60 years old with COVID-19, enrolled during active disease.

This CDR3 reads CASSHPSGSGKEQFF. The DNA of the CDR3 is TGTGCCAGCAGCCATCCTAGCGGGAGTGGTAAAGAGCAGTTCTTC. The chain has TRBV13 and TRBJ2-1, with TRBD2 matching over 10 bases. This CDR3 contains 15 residues. V was pared by 5 bases and J by 10 bases, with 11 bases of the junction left unmatched. Germline CDR1 is PRHDT and CDR2 is FYEKMQ (reference sequence).

The rearrangement joins TRBV28 to TRBJ1-2; 7 positions match TRBD1. This CDR3 comprises 15 residues. Trimming at V came to 2 bases and at J to 6 bases, leaving 9 bases not matched to a gene. The germline gives CDR1 MDHEN, CDR2 SYDVKM. The DNA of the CDR3 is TGTGCCAGCAGTTTAGCGGACAGGACGATCCATGGCTACACCTTC. Amino acid sequence: CASSLADRTIHGYTF.

The V and J genes are TRBV6-5 and TRBJ1-1, with TRBD1 matching 8 bases. The length of the CDR3 is 16 residues. Germline values: CDR1 MNHEY, CDR2 SVGAGI. V dropped 2 bases and J dropped 4; count of bases not matched to a gene: 9. CDR3: CASSYNPDRGGTEAFF. The CDR3 nucleotides are TGTGCCAGCAGTTACAATCCTGACAGGGGTGGCACTGAAGCTTTCTTT.

The chain has TRBV10-3 and TRBJ2-3; TRBD1 matches at 8 bases. Germline V gene lookup returns CDR1 ENHRY and CDR2 SYGVKD. V trimming: 6 bases; J trimming: 0 bases; junction bases outside the gene matches: 5. The CDR3 is made up of 15 amino acids. The CDR3 DNA sequence: TGTGCCATCAGGCCCGGGACAGGTAGCACAGATACGCAGTATTTT. It yields the protein CAIRPGTGSTDTQYF.

The sample holds a few counts of this clone. The chain is built from TRBV28 and TRBJ1-1; a weak D match, TRBD1 (5 bases). This CDR3 is built from 11 residues. The V gene lost 8 bases and the J gene lost 3 bases, with 7 bases spanning the gap. The germline CDR1 and CDR2 sequences are MDHEN and SYDVKM. The CDR3 DNA sequence: TGTGCCAGCGGGGCTTACACTGAAGCTTTCTTT. The encoded protein is CASGAYTEAFF. The full variable domain, in which reference TRBV28 and TRBJ1-1 provide the parts outside the CDR3, is DVKVTQSSRYLVKRTGEKVFLECVQDMDHENMFWYRQDPGLGLRLIYFSYDVKMKEKGDIPEGYSVSREKKERFSLILESASTNQTSMYLCASGAYTEAFFGQGTRLTVV.

The rearrangement links TRBV10-1 to TRBJ2-2; D perhaps matches TRBD1 (6 bases). This CDR3 region has 16 residues. Germline V gives CDR1 WNHNN, CDR2 SYGVQD (reference sequence). V dropped 2 bases and J dropped 0 bases, with 10 bases sitting between them. In DNA form, the CDR3 reads TGCGCCAGCAGTGAGGGTACAGGGTCGAACACCGGGGAGCTGTTTTTT. This codes for CASSEGTGSNTGELFF.

V is TRBV2 and J is TRBJ2-1; D possibly corresponds to TRBD1 (5 bases). Germline CDR1 reads SNHLY; CDR2 reads FYNNEI. Trimming cost V 5 bases and J 3 bases, with 11 bases left between them. The CDR3 covers 14 residues. In nucleotides, the CDR3 is TGTGCCAGCAGTAGTTTAGGGGTCTACAATGAGCAGTTCTTC. This encodes CASSSLGVYNEQFF. Variable domain in full (rest from reference TRBV2 and TRBJ2-1): EPEVTQTPSHQVTQMGQEVILRCVPISNHLYFYWYRQILGQKVEFLVSFYNNEISEKSEIFDDQFSVERPDGSNFTLKIRSTKLEDSAMYFCASSSLGVYNEQFFGPGTRLTVL.

This clone came up a few times. The chain combines TRBV29-1 with TRBJ2-1; 11 bases match TRBD2. CDR3 length: 14 amino acids. From germline, CDR1 is SQVTM and CDR2 ANQGSEA. V gave up 6 bases and J gave up 9 bases; unmatched junction bases: 10. CDR3 amino acids: CSVASLAGVAEQFF. CDR3 nucleotides: TGCAGCGTAGCCTCACTAGCGGGAGTTGCTGAGCAGTTCTTC.

The CDR3 is CASSLAGGWTDTQYF. DNA of the CDR3: TGTGCCAGCAGTCTAGCGGGAGGGTGGACAGATACGCAGTATTTT. This chain links TRBV28 with TRBJ2-3; 12 bases match TRBD2. The J segment lost 3 bases and the V segment lost 5 bases, leaving 3 bases of the junction unmatched. There are 15 residues in the CDR3. The germline CDR1 and CDR2 sequences are MDHEN and SYDVKM.

This chain uses TRBV10-1 with TRBJ2-7; 7 bases fit TRBD1. This CDR3 contains 16 residues. Germline CDR1 reads WNHNN; CDR2 reads SYGVQD (reference sequence). The ends lost 4 bases at V and 6 bases at J; junction bases unmatched: 15. The CDR3 coding sequence is TGCGCCAGCAGTGTATATGGTGGGACAGACCTAGTCGAGCAGTACTTC. It translates to CASSVYGGTDLVEQYF.

The chain has TRBV15 and TRBJ2-1; 11 bases map to TRBD2. V shed 5 bases and J 4 bases; nucleotides not matched to a gene: 7. Germline assignment: CDR1 LNHNV and CDR2 YYDKDF (reference sequence). The length of the CDR3 is 16 residues. The CDR3 region has the DNA TGTGCCACCAGCCATTACGGGACTAGCGGATACAATGAGCAGTTCTTC. This translates into CATSHYGTSGYNEQFF.

The CDR3 loop is CASRGTGINSPLHF. The CDR3 DNA is TGTGCCAGCAGGGGGACAGGGATTAATTCACCCCTCCACTTT. The chain has TRBV9 and TRBJ1-6; 9 bases align to TRBD1. The CDR3 contains 14 residues. V shed 5 bases, J shed 6 bases, and the junction held 3 bases outside the gene matches. From germline, CDR1 is SGDLS and CDR2 YYNGEE.

J is TRBJ2-3 and V is TRBV25-1; D unclear. V gave up 3 bases and J gave up 3 bases, with 16 bases separating them. Looked up from germline, CDR1 is MGHDK and CDR2 is SYGVNS. The CDR3 loop spans 16 amino acids. DNA of the CDR3: TGTGCCAGCAGTGACCGCGGCGCGGCGAGGACAGATACGCAGTATTTT. As protein: CASSDRGAARTDTQYF.

For this clone: Because the CDR3 is missing its conserved closing phenylalanine or tryptophan, this is likely a read error. No DNA is shown, since the ends of the CDR3 on it are uncertain; the CDR3 is the one TCRdb lists. J is TRBJ1-2 and V is TRBV7-9. Germline CDR1 is SEHNR and CDR2 is FQNEAQ (reference sequence). With termini counted, the CDR3 has 13 amino acids. The CDR3 is CASSLAPRQEGTL.

This clone was picked up a small number of times. In DNA, the CDR3 is TGTGCCACCAGTGACCCTAGCGGGATGAGCACAGATACGCAGTATTTT. This sequence encodes CATSDPSGMSTDTQYF. The chain links TRBV24-1 to TRBJ2-3, with 9 bases that match TRBD2. The germline V gene has CDR1 KGHDR and CDR2 SFDVKD. The V gene end was trimmed by 4 bases and the J gene end by 0 bases; junction bases not matched to a gene: 4. The CDR3 spans 16 residues.

This chain joins TRBV25-1 and TRBJ1-4, with TRBD1 identical over 9 bases. The CDR3 sequence is 14 residues long. Looked up from germline, CDR1 is MGHDK and CDR2 is SYGVNS. Trimming cost V 4 bases and J 3 bases; bases outside gene matches: 0. The CDR3 DNA reads TGTGCCAGCAGTGGGACAGGGGCTAATGAAAAACTGTTTTTT. Residues: CASSGTGANEKLFF.

The chain employs TRBV28 and TRBJ1-1; D remains ambiguous. CDR3 length: 14 amino acids. Between the trimmed V and J ends, which lost 7 bases and 4 bases, there was a span of 16 bases. The V gene's germline CDR1 is MDHEN and CDR2 SYDVKM. The CDR3 is CASNMRVQVTEAFF. The CDR3 DNA sequence: TGTGCCAGCAACATGAGGGTTCAAGTCACTGAAGCTTTCTTT.

The chain recombines TRBV5-1 with TRBJ1-6, with TRBD1 as a possible D gene (5 bases). Germline values: CDR1 SGHRS, CDR2 YFSETQ. V was trimmed by 0 bases and J by 7 bases, leaving 11 bases between them. CDR3 size: 15 residues. CDR3 DNA sequence: TGCGCCAGCAGCTTGGCCGGGGGGTTCAATTCACCCCTCCACTTT. This translates into CASSLAGGFNSPLHF.

This clone was seen a handful of times. The chain couples TRBV2 to TRBJ2-7, with D possibly TRBD2 on 5 matching bases. Germline loops: CDR1 SNHLY, CDR2 FYNNEI. The CDR3 extends over 14 amino acids. V was clipped by 8 bases and J by 0 bases, with 14 bases between them. CDR3 nucleotides: TGTGCCAGCCGGACTCTCAGGAGCTCCTACGAGCAGTACTTC. It yields the protein CASRTLRSSYEQYF.

This clone was seen a few times. The chain uses TRBV7-2 and TRBJ2-7, with D possibly matching TRBD1 (5 bases). The CDR3 loop spans 13 amino acids. Germline CDR1 is SGHTA and CDR2 is FQGNSA. V lost 6 bases and J 0 bases, leaving 9 bases between the germline ends. For the CDR3, the DNA is TGTGCCAGCAGTCTCGGACACTCCTACGAGCAGTACTTC. Protein product: CASSLGHSYEQYF.

This chain uses TRBV3-1 (or the pseudogene TRBV3-2) with TRBJ2-7; 8 nucleotides agree with TRBD2. With V trimmed by 4 bases and J by 6 bases, 8 bases remained unmatched. Germline CDR1 LGHDT, CDR2 YNNKEL (reference sequence). This CDR3 comprises 14 residues. CDR3: CASSLSGNPSEQYF. The CDR3 nucleotides are TGTGCCAGCAGCCTTAGCGGGAACCCCTCCGAGCAGTACTTC.

V and J are TRBV5-1 and TRBJ2-5; weak D call: TRBD2 (6 bases). CDR3 size: 16 residues. V lost 4 bases, J lost 14 bases, and 30 bases lay in between. CDR1 and CDR2 (germline): SGHRS, YFSETQ. The CDR3 is CASSRKTGTGEGSPYF. The DNA for the CDR3 is TGCGCCAGCAGCAGAAAAACCGGGACGGGAGAAGGTTCGCCCTACTTC.

V and J are TRBV2 and TRBJ1-1, with 7 bases that match TRBD1. Trimming cost V 6 bases and J 4 bases; bases outside gene matches: 5. The CDR3 consists of 13 residues. CDR1 SNHLY and CDR2 FYNNEI come from the germline V gene. In nucleotides, the CDR3 is TGTGCCAGCAGAGGGGGCGGCGGCACTGAAGCTTTCTTT. This encodes CASRGGGGTEAFF. Based on the CDR3 plus reference TRBV2 and TRBJ1-1, the full variable domain is EPEVTQTPSHQVTQMGQEVILRCVPISNHLYFYWYRQILGQKVEFLVSFYNNEISEKSEIFDDQFSVERPDGSNFTLKIRSTKLEDSAMYFCASRGGGGTEAFFGQGTRLTVV.